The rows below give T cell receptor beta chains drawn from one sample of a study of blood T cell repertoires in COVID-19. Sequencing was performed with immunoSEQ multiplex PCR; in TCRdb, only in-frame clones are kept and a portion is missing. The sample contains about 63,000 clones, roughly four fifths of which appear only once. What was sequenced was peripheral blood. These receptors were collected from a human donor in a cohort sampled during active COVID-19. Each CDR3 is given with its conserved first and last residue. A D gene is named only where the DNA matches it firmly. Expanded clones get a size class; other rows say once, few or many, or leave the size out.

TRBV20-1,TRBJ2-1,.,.,CSASLAARSYNEQFF,TGCAGTGCTAGTCTAGCAGCCCGCTCCTACAATGAGCAGTTCTTC
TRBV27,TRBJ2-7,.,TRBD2,CASLAGPLSQYF,TGTGCCAGTTTAGCGGGGCCCCTGTCGCAGTACTTC
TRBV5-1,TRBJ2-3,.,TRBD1,CATSRQGRDTQYF,TGCGCCACATCGCGACAGGGGAGAGATACGCAGTATTTT
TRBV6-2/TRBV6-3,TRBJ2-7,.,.,CASSYGLGAGGEQYF,TGTGCCAGCAGTTACGGGTTAGGGGCCGGGGGTGAGCAGTACTTC
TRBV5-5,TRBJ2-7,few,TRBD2,CASSFSGGKEYF,TGTGCCAGCAGCTTTTCGGGGGGGAAGGAGTACTTC
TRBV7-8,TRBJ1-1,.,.,CASSLSPMNTEAFF,TGTGCCAGCAGCTTATCCCCCATGAACACTGAAGCTTTCTTT
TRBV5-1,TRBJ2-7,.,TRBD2,CASSLGPSGSVGNEQYF,TGCGCCAGCAGCTTGGGGCCTAGCGGGAGCGTAGGAAACGAGCAGTACTTC
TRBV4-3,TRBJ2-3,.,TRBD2,CASSQAQEREVSDTQYF,TGCGCCAGCAGCCAAGCGCAGGAGCGGGAGGTCTCAGATACGCAGTATTTT
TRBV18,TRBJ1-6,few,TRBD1,CASHGTVNSPLHF,TGTGCCAGTCACGGGACAGTGAATTCACCCCTCCACTTT
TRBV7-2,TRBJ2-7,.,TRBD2,CASSAGGRTRVFEQYF,TGTGCCAGCAGCGCTGGTGGAAGGACTAGGGTCTTCGAGCAGTACTTC
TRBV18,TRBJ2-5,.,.,CASSPRSGETQYF,TGTGCCAGCTCACCACGTTCCGGGGAGACCCAGTACTTC
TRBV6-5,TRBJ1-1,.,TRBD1,CASSSYRGPTEAFF,TGTGCCAGCTCAAGTTACAGGGGGCCGACTGAAGCTTTCTTT
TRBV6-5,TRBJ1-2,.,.,CASGTDPAGNYGYTF,TGTGCCAGCGGAACGGACCCGGCAGGGAACTATGGCTACACCTTC
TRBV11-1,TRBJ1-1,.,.,CASSLYMRESTEAFF,TGTGCCAGCAGCTTATACATGAGGGAGAGCACTGAAGCTTTCTTT
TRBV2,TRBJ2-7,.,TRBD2,CASYTGTSGGTYEQYF,TGTGCCAGCTACACCGGGACTAGCGGGGGAACCTACGAGCAGTACTTC
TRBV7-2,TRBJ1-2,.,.,CASSSVPSGANYGYTF,TGTGCCAGCAGCTCCGTCCCCTCAGGGGCGAACTATGGCTACACCTTC
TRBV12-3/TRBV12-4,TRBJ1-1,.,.,CASSLPGLGEAFF,TGTGCCAGCAGTCTTCCAGGGTTGGGGGAAGCTTTCTTT
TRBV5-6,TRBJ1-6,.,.,CASSLLVNPDNSPLHF,TGTGCCAGCAGCTTACTTGTGAATCCGGATAATTCACCCCTCCACTTT
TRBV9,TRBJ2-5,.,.,CASSVAHRVIQETQYF,TGTGCCAGCAGCGTAGCACACAGGGTGATCCAAGAGACCCAGTACTTC
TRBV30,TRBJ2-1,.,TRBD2,CAWSVLAGGYNEQFF,TGTGCCTGGAGTGTACTAGCGGGAGGGTACAATGAGCAGTTCTTC
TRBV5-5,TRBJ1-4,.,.,CASSLERTNEKLFF,TGTGCCAGCAGCTTGGAGAGAACTAATGAAAAACTGTTTTTT
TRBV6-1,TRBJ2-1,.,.,CASSEAVRGSYNEQFF,TGTGCCAGCAGTGAAGCGGTAAGGGGCTCCTACAATGAGCAGTTCTTC
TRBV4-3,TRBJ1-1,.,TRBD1,CASSQTTGIRTEAFF,TGCGCCAGCAGCCAAACGACAGGGATTCGCACTGAAGCTTTCTTT
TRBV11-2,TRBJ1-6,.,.,CASSLGSRGGSPLHF,TGTGCCAGCAGCTTAGGTAGTAGGGGCGGTTCACCCCTCCACTTT
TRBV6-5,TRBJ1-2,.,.,CASSPLGTPNYGYTF,TGTGCCAGCAGTCCCTTGGGGACACCAAACTATGGCTACACCTTC
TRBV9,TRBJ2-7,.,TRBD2,CASNDSGAKNEQYF,TGTGCCAGCAACGACAGCGGGGCCAAAAACGAGCAGTACTTC
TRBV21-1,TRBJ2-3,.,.,CASSPIGLAGIWGDTQYF,TGTGCCAGCAGCCCCATCGGGCTAGCGGGGATATGGGGAGATACGCAGTATTTT
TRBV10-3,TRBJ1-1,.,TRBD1,CAISGTGWTEAFF,TGTGCCATCTCCGGGACAGGGTGGACTGAAGCTTTCTTT
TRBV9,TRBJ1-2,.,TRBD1,CASSVGDRDGYTF,TGTGCCAGCAGCGTTGGGGACAGGGATGGCTACACCTTC
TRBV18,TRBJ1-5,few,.,CASSASGQRNQPQHF,TGTGCCAGCTCCGCCAGTGGACAGAGAAATCAGCCCCAGCATTTT
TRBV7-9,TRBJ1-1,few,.,CASSLLTGTNTEAFF,TGTGCCAGCAGCTTATTAACAGGGACGAACACTGAAGCTTTCTTT
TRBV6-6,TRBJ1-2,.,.,CASTPDPTGVYGYTF,TGTGCCAGCACTCCAGACCCTACCGGAGTTTATGGCTACACCTTC
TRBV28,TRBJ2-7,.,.,CASSRTGNSYEQYF,TGTGCCAGCAGTAGAACAGGGAATTCCTACGAGCAGTACTTC
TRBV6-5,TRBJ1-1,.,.,CASSPLDRMNTEAFF,TGTGCCAGCAGCCCACTCGACAGGATGAACACTGAAGCTTTCTTT
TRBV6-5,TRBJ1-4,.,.,CASSLLGVNEKLFF,TGTGCCAGCAGTCTCCTCGGAGTTAATGAAAAACTGTTTTTT
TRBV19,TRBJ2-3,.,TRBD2,CASSSSGGTDTQYF,TGTGCCAGTAGTTCTAGCGGTGGCACAGATACGCAGTATTTT
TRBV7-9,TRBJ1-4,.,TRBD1,CASSLVRGQGRILNEKLFF,TGTGCCAGCAGCTTAGTAAGAGGACAGGGAAGGATTCTGAATGAAAAACTGTTTTTT
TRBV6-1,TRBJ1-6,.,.,CASSEDRNSPLHF,TGTGCCAGCAGCGAAGACCGGAATTCACCCCTCCACTTT
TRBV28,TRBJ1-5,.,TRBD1,CASQGQGFNQPQHF,TGTGCCAGCCAAGGACAGGGGTTCAATCAGCCCCAGCATTTT
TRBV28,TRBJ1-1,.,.,CASSSSPTEAFF,TGTGCCAGCAGCTCCTCTCCCACTGAAGCTTTCTTT
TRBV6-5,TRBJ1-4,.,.,CASSYSGDEKLFF,TGTGCCAGCAGTTACTCAGGGGATGAAAAACTGTTTTTT